This TCR beta chain is drawn from a study of T cell responses to AZD1222 COVID-19 vaccine. The germline V gene encodes CDR1 KGHSH and CDR2 LQKENI. V lost 3 bases and J 7 bases, leaving 18 bases between the germline ends. The CDR3 extends over 15 amino acids. TCRdb's copy holds only in-frame clones and misses some; the assay was immunoSEQ multiplex PCR. The sample consists of roughly 86,000 clones, 75% to 90% of them appearing once. This sample comprised peripheral blood, obtained on day 0 of AZD1222 vaccination. The rearrangement joins TRBV18 to TRBJ1-1; a weak D match, TRBD1 (5 bases). The clonotype originates from an adult in good health. The CDR3 sequence is CASSPIGTGRSEAFF. CDR3 nucleotides: TGTGCCAGCTCACCGATAGGAACAGGACGGAGTGAAGCTTTCTTT.